These 4 T cell receptor beta chains were sequenced from one sample in a study of graft-versus-host responses after intestinal transplantation. Sequencing was performed with immunoSEQ multiplex PCR; in TCRdb, only in-frame clones are kept and a portion is missing. The sample yields roughly 36,000 clones, 75% to 90% seen once. Processing of graft tissue released intraepithelial and lamina propria lymphocytes. Source: ileum tissue, taken 204 days after intestinal transplant. These receptors came from a human patient who received an intestinal transplant, so some T cells may come from the graft donor.

The rearrangement uses TRBV28 and TRBJ2-7; a weak D match, TRBD2 (7 bases). This CDR3 comprises 15 residues. The ends were cut back, 5 bases at V and 2 bases at J, with 16 bases in the middle. Germline V lookup: CDR1 MDHEN, CDR2 SYDVKM. In DNA, the CDR3 is TGTGCCAGCAGTCTAGGGGGGGACAAAGCCTACGAGCAGTACTTC. Amino acid sequence: CASSLGGDKAYEQYF. The full variable domain, completed using reference TRBV28 and TRBJ2-7, is DVKVTQSSRYLVKRTGEKVFLECVQDMDHENMFWYRQDPGLGLRLIYFSYDVKMKEKGDIPEGYSVSREKKERFSLILESASTNQTSMYLCASSLGGDKAYEQYFGPGTRLTVT.

The CDR3 loop is CASSSPRRGMTGELFF. The CDR3 DNA is TGTGCCAGCAGCTCCCCCCGGCGGGGGATGACCGGGGAGCTGTTTTTT. The chain has TRBV11-2 and TRBJ2-2; TRBD2 aligns across 7 bases. CDR3 length: 16 amino acids. The trim removed 4 bases at V and 5 bases at J, leaving 10 bases unmatched. In germline, CDR1 is SGHAT, CDR2 FQNNGV.

As regards this clone: Just one base apart from a much larger clone, this may be a read error. This chain joins TRBV29-1 and TRBJ2-7; no firm D call. Germline loops: CDR1 SQVTM, CDR2 ANQGSEA. The CDR3 extends over 13 amino acids. V lost 5 bases, J lost 5 bases, and 16 bases lay in between. The CDR3 DNA follows: TGCAGCGTTAGCGCAGTGGGGATCCACGAGCAGTACTTC. Translating gives CSVSAVGIHEQYF.

This rearrangement joins TRBV4-1 to TRBJ1-2; D gene uncertain. V was clipped by 4 bases and J by 0 bases, with 12 bases between them. This CDR3 has 15 residues. Germline V gene lookup returns CDR1 MGHRA and CDR2 YSYEKL. CDR3 residues: CASSPRQGANYGYTF. The CDR3 DNA sequence: TGCGCCAGCAGCCCACGACAAGGAGCTAACTATGGCTACACCTTC.